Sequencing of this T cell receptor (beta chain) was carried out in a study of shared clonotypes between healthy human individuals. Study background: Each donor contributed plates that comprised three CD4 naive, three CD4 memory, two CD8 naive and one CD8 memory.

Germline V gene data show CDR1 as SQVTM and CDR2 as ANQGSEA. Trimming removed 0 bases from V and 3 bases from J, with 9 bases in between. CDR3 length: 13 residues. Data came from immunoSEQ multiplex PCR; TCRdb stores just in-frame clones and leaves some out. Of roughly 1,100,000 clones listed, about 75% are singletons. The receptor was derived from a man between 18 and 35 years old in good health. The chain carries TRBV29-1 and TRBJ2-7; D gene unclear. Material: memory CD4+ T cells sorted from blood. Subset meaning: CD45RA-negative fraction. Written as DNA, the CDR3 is TGCAGCGTTGAAGATCGAAAGGGCTACGAGCAGTACTTC. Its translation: CSVEDRKGYEQYF.